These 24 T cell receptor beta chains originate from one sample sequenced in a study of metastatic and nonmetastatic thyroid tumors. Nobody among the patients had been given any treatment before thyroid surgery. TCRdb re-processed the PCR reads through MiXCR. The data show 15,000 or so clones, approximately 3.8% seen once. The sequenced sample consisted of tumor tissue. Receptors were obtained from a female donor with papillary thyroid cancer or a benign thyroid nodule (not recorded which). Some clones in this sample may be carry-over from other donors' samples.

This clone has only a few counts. DNA of the CDR3: TGTGCCAGCAGCTCTAGCGGGAAGTACAATGAGCAGTTCTTC. Translated: CASSSSGKYNEQFF. The genes are TRBV6-1 and TRBJ2-1, with 9 bases identical to TRBD2. Germline V gene sequence: CDR1 MNHNS, CDR2 SASEGT. V lost 6 bases and J lost 4; bases outside the gene matches: 4. This CDR3 comprises 14 residues.

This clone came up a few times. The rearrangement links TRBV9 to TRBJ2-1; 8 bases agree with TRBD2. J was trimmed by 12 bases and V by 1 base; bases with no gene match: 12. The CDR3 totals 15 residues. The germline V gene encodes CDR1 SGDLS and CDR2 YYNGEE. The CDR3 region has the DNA TGTGCCAGCAGCGTAAGCAGCGGGAGTTTGGATGTGCAGTTCTTC. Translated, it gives CASSVSSGSLDVQFF.

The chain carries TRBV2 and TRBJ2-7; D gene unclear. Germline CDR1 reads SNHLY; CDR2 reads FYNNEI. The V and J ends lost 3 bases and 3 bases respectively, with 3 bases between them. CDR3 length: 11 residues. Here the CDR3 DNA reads TGTGCCAGCAGTGAGAACTACGAGCAGTACTTC. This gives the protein CASSENYEQYF.

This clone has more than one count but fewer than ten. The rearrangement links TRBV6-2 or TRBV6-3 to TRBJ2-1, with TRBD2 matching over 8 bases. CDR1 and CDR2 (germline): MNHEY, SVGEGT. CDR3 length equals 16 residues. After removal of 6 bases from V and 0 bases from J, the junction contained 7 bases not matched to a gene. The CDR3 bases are TGTGCCAGCAGACGACTAGCGCCTAGCTCCTACAATGAGCAGTTCTTC. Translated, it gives CASRRLAPSSYNEQFF.

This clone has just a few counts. The CDR3 DNA reads TGTGCCAGCAGCCTCGATGCAAGACGCAACAATGAGCAGTTCTTC. It encodes CASSLDARRNNEQFF. The rearrangement uses TRBV6-1 and TRBJ2-1, with no clear D. Trimming took 6 bases from V and 5 from J, leaving 17 bases between them. The CDR3 sequence is 15 residues long. Germline CDR1 MNHNS, CDR2 SASEGT.

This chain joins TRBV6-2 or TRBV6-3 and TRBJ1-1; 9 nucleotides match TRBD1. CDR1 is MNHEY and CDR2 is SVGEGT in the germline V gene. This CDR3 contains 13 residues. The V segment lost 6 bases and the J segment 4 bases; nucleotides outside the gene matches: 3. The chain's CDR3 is CASRGQGLTEAFF. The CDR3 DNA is TGTGCCAGCAGGGGACAGGGTCTCACTGAAGCTTTCTTT.

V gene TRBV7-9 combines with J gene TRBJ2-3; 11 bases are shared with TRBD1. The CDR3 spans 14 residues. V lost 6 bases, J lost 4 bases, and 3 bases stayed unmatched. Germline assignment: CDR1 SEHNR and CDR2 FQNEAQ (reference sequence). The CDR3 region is CASRLGQGADTQYF. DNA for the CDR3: TGTGCCAGCAGATTGGGACAGGGGGCAGATACGCAGTATTTT. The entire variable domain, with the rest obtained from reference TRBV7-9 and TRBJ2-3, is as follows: DTGVSQNPRHKITKRGQNVTFRCDPISEHNRLYWYRQTLGQGPEFLTYFQNEAQLEKSRLLSDRFSAERPKGSFSTLEIQRTEQGDSAMYLCASRLGQGADTQYFGPGTRLTVL.

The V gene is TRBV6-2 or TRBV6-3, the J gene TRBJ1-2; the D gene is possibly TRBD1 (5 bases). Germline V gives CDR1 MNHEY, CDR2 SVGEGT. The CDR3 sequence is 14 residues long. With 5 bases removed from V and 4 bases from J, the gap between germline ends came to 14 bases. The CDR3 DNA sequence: TGTGCCAGCAGTCCTCCGGGACTCTTCTATGGCTACACCTTC. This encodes CASSPPGLFYGYTF.

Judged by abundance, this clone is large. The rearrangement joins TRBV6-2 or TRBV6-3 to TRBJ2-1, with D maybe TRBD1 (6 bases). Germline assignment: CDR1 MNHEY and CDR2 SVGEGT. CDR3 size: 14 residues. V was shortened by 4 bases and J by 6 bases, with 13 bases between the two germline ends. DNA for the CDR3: TGTGCCAGCAGTTGGAGGAAAGGGGGCAATGAGCAGTTCTTC. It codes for CASSWRKGGNEQFF.

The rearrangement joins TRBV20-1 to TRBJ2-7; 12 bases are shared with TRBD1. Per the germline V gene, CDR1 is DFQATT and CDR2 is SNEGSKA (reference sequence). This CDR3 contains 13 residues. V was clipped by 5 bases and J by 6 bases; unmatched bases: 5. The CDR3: CSAWDRGRGEQYF. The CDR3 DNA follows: TGCAGTGCTTGGGACAGGGGGCGAGGCGAGCAGTACTTC.

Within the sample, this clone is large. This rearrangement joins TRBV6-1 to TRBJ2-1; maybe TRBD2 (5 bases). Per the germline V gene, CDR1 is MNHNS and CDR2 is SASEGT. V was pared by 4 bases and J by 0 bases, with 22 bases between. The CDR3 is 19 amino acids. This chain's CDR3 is CASSAPPWERKSSYNEQFF. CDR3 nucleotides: TGTGCCAGCAGTGCCCCCCCTTGGGAGCGGAAAAGCTCCTACAATGAGCAGTTCTTC.

DNA for the CDR3: TGCGCCAGCAGCTACGACAGGGTGGGAAACACCATATATTTT. Translated, it gives CASSYDRVGNTIYF. The rearrangement links TRBV5-1 to TRBJ1-3; 7 nucleotides align to TRBD1. V trimming: 3 bases; J trimming: 4 bases; junction bases outside the gene matches: 4. CDR3 length: 14 amino acids. From germline, CDR1 is SGHRS and CDR2 YFSETQ.

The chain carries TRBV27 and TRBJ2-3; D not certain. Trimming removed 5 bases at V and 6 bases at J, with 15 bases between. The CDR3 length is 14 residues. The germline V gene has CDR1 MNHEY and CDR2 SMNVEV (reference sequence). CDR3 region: CASSDDTFVDTQYF. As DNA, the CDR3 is TGTGCCAGCAGTGACGACACGTTTGTTGATACGCAGTATTTT.

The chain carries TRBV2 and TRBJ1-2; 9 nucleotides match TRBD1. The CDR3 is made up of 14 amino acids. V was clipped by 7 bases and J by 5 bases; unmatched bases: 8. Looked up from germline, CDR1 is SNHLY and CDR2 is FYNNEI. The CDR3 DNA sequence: TGTGCCAGCACAGGGGACAGGGTCAAGTATGGCTACACCTTC. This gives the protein CASTGDRVKYGYTF.

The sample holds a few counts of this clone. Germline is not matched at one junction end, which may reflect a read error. CDR3 in amino acids: CASSPTWGLLGAEAFF. The CDR3 DNA sequence: TGTGCCAGCAGCCCCACTTGGGGTCTCCTGGGCGCTGAAGCTTTTTTT. The J gene is TRBJ1-1, the V gene TRBV11-2; D unresolved. Germline assignment: CDR1 SGHAT and CDR2 FQNNGV. The CDR3 covers 16 residues. Complete variable domain (other parts from reference TRBV11-2 and TRBJ1-1): EAGVAQSPRYKIIEKRQSVAFWCNPISGHATLYWYQQILGQGPKLLIQFQNNGVVDDSQLPKDRFSAERLKGVDSTLKIQPAKLEDSAVYLCASSPTWGLLGAEAFFGQGTRLTVV.

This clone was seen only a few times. CDR3 region: CASSLGAYTQYF. CDR3 sequence (DNA): TGTGCCAGCAGTTTAGGGGCTTATACGCAGTATTTT. The rearrangement links TRBV12-3 or TRBV12-4 to TRBJ2-3; no clear D gene. V lost 1 base and J lost 7, with 6 bases in between. The CDR3 is 12 residues long.

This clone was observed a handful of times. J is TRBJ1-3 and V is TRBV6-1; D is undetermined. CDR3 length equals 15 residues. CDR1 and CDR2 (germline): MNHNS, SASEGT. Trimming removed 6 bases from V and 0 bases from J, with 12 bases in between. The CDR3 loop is CASRPRTVSGNTIYF. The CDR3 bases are TGTGCCAGCAGACCCAGGACGGTCTCTGGAAACACCATATATTTT.

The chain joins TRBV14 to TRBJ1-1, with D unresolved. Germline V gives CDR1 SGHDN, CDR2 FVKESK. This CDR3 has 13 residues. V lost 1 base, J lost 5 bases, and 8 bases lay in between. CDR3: CASSQGWATEAFF. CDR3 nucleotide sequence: TGTGCCAGCAGCCAAGGGTGGGCTACTGAAGCTTTCTTT.

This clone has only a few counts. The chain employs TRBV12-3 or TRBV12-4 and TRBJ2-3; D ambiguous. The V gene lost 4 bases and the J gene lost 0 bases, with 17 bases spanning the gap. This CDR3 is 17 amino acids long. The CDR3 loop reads CASSSTQKVRSTDTQYF. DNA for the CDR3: TGTGCCAGCAGTTCAACCCAGAAAGTTCGGAGCACAGATACGCAGTATTTT.

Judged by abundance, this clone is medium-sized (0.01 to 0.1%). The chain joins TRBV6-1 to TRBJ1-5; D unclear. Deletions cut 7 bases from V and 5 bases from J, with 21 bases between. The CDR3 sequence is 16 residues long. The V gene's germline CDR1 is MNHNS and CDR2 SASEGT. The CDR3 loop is CASKPLVGGKYQPQHF. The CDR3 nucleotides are TGTGCCAGCAAACCTTTAGTTGGAGGGAAATATCAGCCCCAGCATTTT.

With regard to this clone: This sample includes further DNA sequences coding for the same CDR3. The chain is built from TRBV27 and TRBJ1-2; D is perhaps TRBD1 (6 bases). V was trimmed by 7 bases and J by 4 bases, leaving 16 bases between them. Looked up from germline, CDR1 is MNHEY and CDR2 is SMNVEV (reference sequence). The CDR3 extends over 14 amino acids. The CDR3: CASKGDEVAYGYTF. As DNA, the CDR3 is TGTGCCAGCAAGGGGGACGAAGTCGCCTATGGCTACACCTTC.

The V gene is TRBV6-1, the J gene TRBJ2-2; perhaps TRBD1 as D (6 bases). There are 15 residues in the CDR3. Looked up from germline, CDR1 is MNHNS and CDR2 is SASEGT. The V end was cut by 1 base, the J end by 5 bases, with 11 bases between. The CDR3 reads CASSEDAGETGELFF. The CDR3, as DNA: TGTGCCAGCAGTGAAGACGCAGGGGAAACCGGGGAGCTGTTTTTT.

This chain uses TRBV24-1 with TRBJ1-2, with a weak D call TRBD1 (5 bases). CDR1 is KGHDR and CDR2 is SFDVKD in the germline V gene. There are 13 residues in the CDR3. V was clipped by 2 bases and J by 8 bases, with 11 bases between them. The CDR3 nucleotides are TGTGCCACCAGTGATTCAGGGATGGAAGGCTACACCTTC. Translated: CATSDSGMEGYTF.

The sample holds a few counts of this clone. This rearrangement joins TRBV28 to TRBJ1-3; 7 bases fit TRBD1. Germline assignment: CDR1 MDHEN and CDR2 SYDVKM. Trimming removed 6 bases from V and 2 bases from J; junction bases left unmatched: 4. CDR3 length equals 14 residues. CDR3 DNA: TGTGCCAGCAGCTTCGACAGGGCTGGAAACACCATATATTTT. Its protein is CASSFDRAGNTIYF.